These T cell receptor beta chains were read from a single sample in a study of blood T cell repertoires in COVID-19. The repertoire was sequenced with immunoSEQ multiplex PCR; TCRdb's copy has only in-frame clones and lacks some. The sample consists of fewer than 70,000 clones, approximately 89% of them appearing once. Sequenced input: peripheral blood. Receptors originate from a human donor in a cohort sampled during active COVID-19. CDR3s include the opening cysteine and the closing phenylalanine or tryptophan. The order of the fields is clone size, D gene, J gene, V gene, CDR3 protein, CDR3 DNA. The D gene is left open where the match is weak. Only part of the rows carry a size: once, few, many, or a class if the clone is expanded.

NA TRBD1 TRBJ1-4 TRBV2 CASRNRGGGNEKLFF TGTGCCAGCAGAAACAGGGGTGGAGGTAATGAAAAACTGTTTTTT
NA NA TRBJ2-5 TRBV5-1 CASSYGGEEETQYF TGCGCCAGCAGCTACGGGGGAGAGGAAGAGACCCAGTACTTC
NA NA TRBJ2-5 TRBV2 CASSEFVSGQETQYF TGTGCCAGCAGTGAATTCGTAAGCGGCCAAGAGACCCAGTACTTC
few NA TRBJ2-3 TRBV2 CASSGQVKTDTQYF TGTGCCAGCAGTGGGCAGGTTAAGACAGATACGCAGTATTTT
NA TRBD2 TRBJ2-7 TRBV14 CASSRGLAGGPQGEQYF TGTGCCAGCAGCCGGGGACTAGCGGGAGGGCCTCAGGGCGAGCAGTACTTC
NA NA TRBJ2-7 TRBV7-8 CASSADRGSAEQYF TGTGCCAGCAGCGCCGACCGCGGTTCCGCCGAGCAGTACTTC
NA NA TRBJ1-5 TRBV19 CASNQGWNQPQHF TGTGCCAGTAATCAGGGTTGGAATCAGCCCCAGCATTTT
NA TRBD2 TRBJ2-7 TRBV27 CASSSLSSGRRQYF TGTGCCAGCAGTTCTCTCTCTAGCGGGAGAAGGCAGTACTTC
NA TRBD1 TRBJ1-2 TRBV5-1 CASSSGTGTYGYTF TGCGCCAGCAGCTCCGGGACAGGGACCTATGGCTACACCTTC
few NA TRBJ1-5 TRBV9 CASSVGGHQPQHF TGTGCCAGCAGCGTAGGGGGCCATCAGCCCCAGCATTTT
NA NA TRBJ2-7 TRBV2 CASSVRRPGEQYF TGTGCCAGCAGTGTAAGGCGGCCTGGGGAGCAGTACTTC
few NA TRBJ1-3 TRBV6-1 CASSESGELVGNTIYF TGTGCCAGCAGTGAATCGGGGGAGCTCGTTGGAAACACCATATATTTT
NA NA TRBJ1-3 TRBV28 CASRDSLAGNTIYF TGTGCCAGCAGGGACAGTCTTGCTGGAAACACCATATATTTT
NA NA TRBJ1-3 TRBV18 CASSPDSIKLNTIYF TGTGCCAGCTCACCGGACTCAATCAAATTAAACACCATATATTTT
NA NA TRBJ2-5 TRBV10-3 CAISDSTGETQYF TGTGCCATCAGTGACTCCACAGGGGAGACCCAGTACTTC
NA TRBD2 TRBJ2-3 TRBV7-9 CASSPSEPGTSADTQYF TGTGCCAGCAGCCCCTCGGAGCCCGGGACTAGCGCTGATACGCAGTATTTT
NA NA TRBJ1-5 TRBV30 CAWSVGGNQPQHF TGTGCCTGGAGTGTCGGGGGCAATCAGCCCCAGCATTTT